The clone carrying this T cell receptor (beta chain) was seen just once. Allocation to cohorts depended on clinical history reported by the participants. The V end was cut by 1 base, the J end by 3 bases, with 10 bases between. Per germline, CDR1 MNHEY and CDR2 SVGEGT. CDR3 size: 15 residues. The sample belongs to a study of blood T cell repertoires in COVID-19. Study background: The recovered donors of Cohort 3 showed two negative PCRs, clearance, or symptom resolution. Donors in the United States, Italy and Spain gave samples during acute or convalescent COVID-19.

Per the authors' pipeline: Amplification from reference gene primers served as the basis for estimated nucleated cell counts. Profiled with immunoSEQ multiplex PCR; TCRdb holds only in-frame clones, not every one. That table supplies the V and J calls and clone size; D and trimming were determined from the DNA. This table holds about 210,000 clones, roughly 87% found once. Sequencing was carried out using PBMCs or T cells enriched from blood (not recorded which). This clonotype was obtained from a young man in a cohort exposed to, infected with or recovered from COVID-19 (not recorded which). V usage is TRBV6-2 or TRBV6-3 and J usage is TRBJ1-5; D ambiguous. The CDR3 here is CASSYFAGNNQPQHF. The CDR3 DNA reads TGTGCCAGCAGTTACTTCGCGGGGAACAATCAGCCCCAGCATTTT.